This note documents a single T cell receptor beta chain sequence. Original data processing: Reference gene primer amplification yielded estimated nucleated cell counts. This table comes from immunoSEQ multiplex PCR, and its TCRdb copy is limited to in-frame clones, with some not included. The V and J calls and the clone size are those of that table, but D and trimming were determined from the DNA. The sample includes more than 200,000 clones, 88% of them seen just once. This CDR3 spans 14 amino acids. V gave up 7 bases and J gave up 7 bases, with 16 bases separating them. CDR1 is MNHEY, CDR2 SVGAGI, per germline. The record originates from a study of blood T cell repertoires in COVID-19.

The TCR originated in a man between 70 and 80 years old with acute or convalescent COVID-19. The rearrangement joins TRBV6-5 to TRBJ1-4, with a possible D match to TRBD1 (6 bases). Sequenced: peripheral blood. CDR3 DNA sequence: TGTGCCAGCATTACTACAGGGATGGGTGAAAAACTGTTTTTT. Its protein product is CASITTGMGEKLFF.